This TCR beta chain stems from a study of Ad26.COV2.S vaccination and SARS-CoV-2 variants. Study in general: Enrollment placed the donor in the COV1001 Ad26.COV2.S trial arm. Administration of Ad26.COV2.S was intramuscular, either once or twice 56 days apart. Study results and caveats: A substantial breadth of spike-specific CD8+ and CD4+ T cell responses after vaccination has been reported. Among vaccine recipients, spike-specific TCR breadth exceeded that of placebo recipients.

Per germline, CDR1 LNHNV and CDR2 YYDKDF (reference sequence). The CDR3 is 15 amino acids. V lost 5 bases, J lost 0 bases, and 11 bases lay in between. Points on this clone: Its antigen is not identified.

Sample treatment: roughly 20 received Ad26.COV2.S at low or high dose, single or two shots; about 5 received placebo; per-sample allocation not given. Sampling occurred on day 63 after the first vaccine or placebo injection. Sequenced by immunoSEQ multiplex PCR; TCRdb stores in-frame clones only, minus some. The data hold hundreds of thousands of clones, with around 90% observed a single time. The sample consisted of peripheral blood, taken in a trial of Ad26.COV2.S vaccine versus placebo. The receptor was derived from a person aged 18-60 years who received the Ad26.COV2.S COVID-19 vaccine or a placebo. This chain joins TRBV15 and TRBJ2-1; D is undetermined. Here the CDR3 DNA reads TGTGCCACCAGCCCCCGCAGATACTCCTACAATGAGCAGTTCTTC. Encoded protein: CATSPRRYSYNEQFF.